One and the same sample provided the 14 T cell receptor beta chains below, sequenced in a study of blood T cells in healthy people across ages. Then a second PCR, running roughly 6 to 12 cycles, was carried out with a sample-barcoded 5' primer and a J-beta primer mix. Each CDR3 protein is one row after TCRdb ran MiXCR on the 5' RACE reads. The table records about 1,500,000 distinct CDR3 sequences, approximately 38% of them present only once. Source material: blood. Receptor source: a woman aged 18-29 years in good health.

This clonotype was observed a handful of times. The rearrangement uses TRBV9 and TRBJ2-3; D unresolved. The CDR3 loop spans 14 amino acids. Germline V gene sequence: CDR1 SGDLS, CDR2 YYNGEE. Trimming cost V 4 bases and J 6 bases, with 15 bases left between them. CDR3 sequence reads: CASSRTVDIDTQYF. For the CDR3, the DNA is TGTGCCAGCAGCCGCACGGTAGATATTGATACGCAGTATTTT.

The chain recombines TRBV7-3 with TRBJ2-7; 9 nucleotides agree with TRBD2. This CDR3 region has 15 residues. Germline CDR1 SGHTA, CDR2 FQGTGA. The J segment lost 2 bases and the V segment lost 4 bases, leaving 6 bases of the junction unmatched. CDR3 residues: CASSYSGGTAYEQYF. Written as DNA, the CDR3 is TGTGCCAGCAGCTATAGCGGGGGAACCGCCTACGAGCAGTACTTC.

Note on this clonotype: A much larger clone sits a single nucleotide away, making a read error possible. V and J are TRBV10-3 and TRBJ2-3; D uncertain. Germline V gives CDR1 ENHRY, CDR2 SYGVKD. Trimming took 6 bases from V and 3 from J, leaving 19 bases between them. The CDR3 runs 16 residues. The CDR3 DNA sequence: TGTGCCATCAGCCCTATCCTACAGAGTACTACAGATACGCAGTATTTT. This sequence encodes CAISPILQSTTDTQYF.

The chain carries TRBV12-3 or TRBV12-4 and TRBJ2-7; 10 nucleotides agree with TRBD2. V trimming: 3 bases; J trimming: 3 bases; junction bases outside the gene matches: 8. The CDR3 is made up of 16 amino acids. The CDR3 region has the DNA TGTGCCAGCAGTTTTTTCCTAGCGGGAGCGGTCTACGAGCAGTACTTC. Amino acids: CASSFFLAGAVYEQYF.

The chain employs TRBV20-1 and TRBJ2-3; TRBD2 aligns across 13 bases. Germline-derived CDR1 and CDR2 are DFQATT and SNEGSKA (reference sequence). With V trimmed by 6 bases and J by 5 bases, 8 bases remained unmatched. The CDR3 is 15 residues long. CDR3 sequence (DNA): TGCAGTGCGCCTACTAGCGGGGGGGCCTTAGATACGCAGTATTTT. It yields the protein CSAPTSGGALDTQYF.

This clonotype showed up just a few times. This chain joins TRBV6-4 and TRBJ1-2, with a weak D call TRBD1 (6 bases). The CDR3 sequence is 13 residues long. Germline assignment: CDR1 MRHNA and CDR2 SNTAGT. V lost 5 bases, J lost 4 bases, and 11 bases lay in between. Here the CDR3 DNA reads TGTGCCAGCAGTATGACAGGTCCCTATGGCTACACCTTC. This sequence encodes CASSMTGPYGYTF.

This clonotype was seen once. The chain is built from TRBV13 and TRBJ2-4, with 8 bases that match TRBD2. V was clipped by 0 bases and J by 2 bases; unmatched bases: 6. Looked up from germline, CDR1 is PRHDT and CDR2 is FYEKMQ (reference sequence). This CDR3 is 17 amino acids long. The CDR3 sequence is CASSLGLGLAPKNIQYF. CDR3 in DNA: TGTGCCAGCAGCTTAGGCCTTGGACTAGCCCCCAAAAACATTCAGTACTTC.

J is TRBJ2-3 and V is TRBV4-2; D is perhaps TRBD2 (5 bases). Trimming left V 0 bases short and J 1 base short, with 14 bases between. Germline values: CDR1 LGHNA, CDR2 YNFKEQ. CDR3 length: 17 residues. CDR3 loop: CASSQDVGLARTDTQYF. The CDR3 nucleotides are TGTGCCAGCAGCCAAGATGTAGGCCTAGCCCGCACAGATACGCAGTATTTT.

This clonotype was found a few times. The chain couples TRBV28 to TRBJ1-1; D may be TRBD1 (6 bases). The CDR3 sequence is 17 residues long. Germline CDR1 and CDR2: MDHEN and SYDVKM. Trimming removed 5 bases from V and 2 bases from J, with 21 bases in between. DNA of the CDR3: TGTGCCAGCAGTCCCCGACAGGTAGTAGCGGGAAACACTGAAGCTTTCTTT. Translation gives CASSPRQVVAGNTEAFF.

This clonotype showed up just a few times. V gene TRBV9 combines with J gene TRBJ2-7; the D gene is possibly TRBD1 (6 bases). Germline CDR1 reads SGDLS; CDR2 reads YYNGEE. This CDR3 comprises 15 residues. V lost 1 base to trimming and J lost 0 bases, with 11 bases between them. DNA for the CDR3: TGTGCCAGCAGCGTACAGGGGTCCCCCTCCTACGAGCAGTACTTC. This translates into CASSVQGSPSYEQYF.

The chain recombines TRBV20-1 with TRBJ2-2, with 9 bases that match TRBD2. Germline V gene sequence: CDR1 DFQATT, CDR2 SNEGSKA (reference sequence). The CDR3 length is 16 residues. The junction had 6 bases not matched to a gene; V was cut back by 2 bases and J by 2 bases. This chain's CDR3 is CSARPAGGYNTGELFF. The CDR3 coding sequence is TGCAGTGCTAGACCAGCGGGAGGATATAACACCGGGGAGCTGTTTTTT.

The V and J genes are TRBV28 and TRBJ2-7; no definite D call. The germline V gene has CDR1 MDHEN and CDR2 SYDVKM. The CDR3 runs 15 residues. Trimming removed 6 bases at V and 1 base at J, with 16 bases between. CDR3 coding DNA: TGTGCCAGCAGCCTGTACCACGGAGAGTCCTACGAGCAGTACTTC. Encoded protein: CASSLYHGESYEQYF.

The CDR3 region is CSARVAGQRQPQHF. The CDR3 region has the DNA TGCAGTGCTAGAGTGGCAGGGCAACGGCAGCCCCAGCATTTT. The chain carries TRBV20-1 and TRBJ1-5; tentatively, D is TRBD1 (5 bases). Trimming removed 1 base from V and 7 bases from J, with 14 bases in between. The germline V gene encodes CDR1 DFQATT and CDR2 SNEGSKA (reference sequence). The length of the CDR3 is 14 residues.

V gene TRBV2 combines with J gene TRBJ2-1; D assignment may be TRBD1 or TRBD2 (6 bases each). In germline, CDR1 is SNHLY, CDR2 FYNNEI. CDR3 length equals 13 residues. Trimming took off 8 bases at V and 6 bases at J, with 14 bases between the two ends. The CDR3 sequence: CASAGDCGNEQFF. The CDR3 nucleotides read TGTGCCAGCGCAGGGGACTGCGGCAATGAGCAGTTCTTC. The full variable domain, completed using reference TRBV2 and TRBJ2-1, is EPEVTQTPSHQVTQMGQEVILRCVPISNHLYFYWYRQILGQKVEFLVSFYNNEISEKSEIFDDQFSVERPDGSNFTLKIRSTKLEDSAMYFCASAGDCGNEQFFGPGTRLTVL.